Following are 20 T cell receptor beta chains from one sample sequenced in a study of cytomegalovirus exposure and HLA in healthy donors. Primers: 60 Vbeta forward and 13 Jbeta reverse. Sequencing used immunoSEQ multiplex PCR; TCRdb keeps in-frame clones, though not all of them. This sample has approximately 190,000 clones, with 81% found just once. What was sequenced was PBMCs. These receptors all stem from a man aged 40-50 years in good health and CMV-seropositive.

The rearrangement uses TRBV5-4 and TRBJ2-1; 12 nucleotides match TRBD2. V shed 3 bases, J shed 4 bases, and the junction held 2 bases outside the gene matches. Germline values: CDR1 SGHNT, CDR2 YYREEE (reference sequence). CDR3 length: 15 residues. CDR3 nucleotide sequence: TGTGCCAGCAGCTCGGGACTAGCGGGTTACAATGAGCAGTTCTTC. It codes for CASSSGLAGYNEQFF. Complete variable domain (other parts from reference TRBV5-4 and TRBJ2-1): ETGVTQSPTHLIKTRGQQVTLRCSSQSGHNTVSWYQQALGQGPQFIFQYYREEENGRGNFPPRFSGLQFPNYSSELNVNALELDDSALYLCASSSGLAGYNEQFFGPGTRLTVL.

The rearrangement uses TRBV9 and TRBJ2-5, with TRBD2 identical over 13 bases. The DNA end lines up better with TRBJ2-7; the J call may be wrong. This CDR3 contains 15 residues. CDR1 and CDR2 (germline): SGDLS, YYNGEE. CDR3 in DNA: TGTGCCAGCAGCGCGGGGGGACTAGCGGGGAACGAGCAGTACTTC. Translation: CASSAGGLAGNEQYF.

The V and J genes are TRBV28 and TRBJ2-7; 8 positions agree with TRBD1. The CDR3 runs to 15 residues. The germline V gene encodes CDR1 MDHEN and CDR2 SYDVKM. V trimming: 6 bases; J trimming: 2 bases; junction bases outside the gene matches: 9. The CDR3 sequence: CASSRGQGQTYEQYF. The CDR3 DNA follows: TGTGCCAGCAGCCGAGGACAGGGCCAAACCTACGAGCAGTACTTC.

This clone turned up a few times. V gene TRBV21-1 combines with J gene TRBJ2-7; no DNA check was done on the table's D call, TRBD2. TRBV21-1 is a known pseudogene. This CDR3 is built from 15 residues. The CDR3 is CASSKGSGAWSEQYF. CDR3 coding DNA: TGTGCCAGCAGCAAGGGCAGCGGCGCCTGGAGCGAGCAGTACTTC.

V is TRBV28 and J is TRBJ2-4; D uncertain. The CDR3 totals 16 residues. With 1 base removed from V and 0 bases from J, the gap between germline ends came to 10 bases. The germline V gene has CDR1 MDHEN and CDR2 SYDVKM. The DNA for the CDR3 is TGTGCCAGCAGTTTATACAGATTACTAGCCAAAAACATTCAGTACTTC. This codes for CASSLYRLLAKNIQYF.

Written as DNA, the CDR3 is TGCAGCGTTGTTGACATAACTAATGAAAAACTGTTTTTT. This sequence encodes CSVVDITNEKLFF. This rearrangement joins TRBV29-1 to TRBJ1-4, with D uncertain. The germline V gene encodes CDR1 SQVTM and CDR2 ANQGSEA. The V end lost 4 bases, the J end lost 1 base, and 7 bases lay between the germline ends. The CDR3 length is 13 residues.

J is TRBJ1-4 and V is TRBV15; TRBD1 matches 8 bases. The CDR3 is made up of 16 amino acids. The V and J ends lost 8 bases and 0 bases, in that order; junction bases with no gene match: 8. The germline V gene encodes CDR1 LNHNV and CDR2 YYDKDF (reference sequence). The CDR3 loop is CATARDRYTTNEKLFF. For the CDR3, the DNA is TGTGCCACCGCTCGGGACAGGTACACAACTAATGAAAAACTGTTTTTT.

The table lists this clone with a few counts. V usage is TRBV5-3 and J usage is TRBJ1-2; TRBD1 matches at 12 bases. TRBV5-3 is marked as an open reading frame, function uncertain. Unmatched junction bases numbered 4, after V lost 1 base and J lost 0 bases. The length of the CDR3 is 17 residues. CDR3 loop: CARSLKGQGAPNYGYTF. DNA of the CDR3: TGTGCCAGAAGCTTGAAGGGACAGGGGGCCCCTAACTATGGCTACACCTTC.

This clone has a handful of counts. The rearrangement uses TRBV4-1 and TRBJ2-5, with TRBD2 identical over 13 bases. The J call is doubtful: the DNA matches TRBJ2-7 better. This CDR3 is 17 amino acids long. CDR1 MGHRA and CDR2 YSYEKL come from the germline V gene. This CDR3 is CASSQGSTSGGTYEQYF. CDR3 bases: TGCGCCAGCAGCCAAGGGTCGACTAGCGGGGGGACCTACGAGCAGTACTTC.

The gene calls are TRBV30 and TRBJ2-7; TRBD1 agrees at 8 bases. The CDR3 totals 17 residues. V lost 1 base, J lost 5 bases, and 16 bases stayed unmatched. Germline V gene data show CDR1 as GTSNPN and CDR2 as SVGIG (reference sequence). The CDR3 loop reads CAWSAPPSGTGFNEQYF. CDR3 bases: TGTGCCTGGAGTGCTCCCCCCTCCGGGACAGGTTTCAACGAGCAGTACTTC. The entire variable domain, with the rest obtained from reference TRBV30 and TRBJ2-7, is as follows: SQTIHQWPATLVQPVGSPLSLECTVEGTSNPNLYWYRQAAGRGLQLLFYSVGIGQISSEVPQNLSASRPQDRQFILSSKKLLLSDSGFYLCAWSAPPSGTGFNEQYFGPGTRLTVT.

CDR3 sequence (DNA): TGTGCCAGCAGTTACCGCCGCGGGACGCGGGGAACTGAAGCTTTCTTT. Its protein is CASSYRRGTRGTEAFF. This chain connects TRBV6-5 to TRBJ1-1, with a tentative D call TRBD1 (5 bases). Looked up from germline, CDR1 is MNHEY and CDR2 is SVGAGI. The V gene lost 2 bases and the J gene lost 5 bases, with 18 bases spanning the gap. CDR3 size: 16 residues.

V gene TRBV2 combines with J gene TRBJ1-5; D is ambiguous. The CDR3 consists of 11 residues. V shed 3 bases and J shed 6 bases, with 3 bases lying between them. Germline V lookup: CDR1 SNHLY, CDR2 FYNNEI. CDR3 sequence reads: CASSESQPQHF. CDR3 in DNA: TGTGCCAGCAGTGAGAGTCAGCCCCAGCATTTT.

The CDR3 coding sequence is TGTGCCAGAACCATATCCCCGGGAGGCTACGAGCAGTACTTC. Amino acids: CARTISPGGYEQYF. V is TRBV5-3 and J is TRBJ2-7, with TRBD2 matching over 7 bases. TRBV5-3 is filed as an ORF, its function uncertain. V gave up 6 bases and J gave up 3 bases; unmatched junction bases: 9. The CDR3 runs to 14 residues.

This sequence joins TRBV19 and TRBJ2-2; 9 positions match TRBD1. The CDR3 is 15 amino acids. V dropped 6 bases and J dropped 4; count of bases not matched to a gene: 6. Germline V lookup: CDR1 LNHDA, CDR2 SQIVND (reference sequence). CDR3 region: CASSPPGQGTGELFF. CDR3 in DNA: TGTGCCAGTAGCCCACCGGGACAGGGCACCGGGGAGCTGTTTTTT.

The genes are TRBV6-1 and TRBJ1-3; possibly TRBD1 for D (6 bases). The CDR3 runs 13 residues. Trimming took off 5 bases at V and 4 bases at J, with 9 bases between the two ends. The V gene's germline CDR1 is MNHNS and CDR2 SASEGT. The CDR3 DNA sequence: TGTGCCAGCAGTTGGGACACGGGAAACACCATATATTTT. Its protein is CASSWDTGNTIYF.

The CDR3 nucleotides read TGTGCCAGCAGCCTGGACAGCCTCAAGGGGCCCCAGCATTTT. Its translation is CASSLDSLKGPQHF. The rearrangement joins TRBV6-1 to TRBJ1-5, with D tentatively TRBD1 (6 bases). Germline CDR1 is MNHNS and CDR2 is SASEGT. CDR3 size: 14 residues. With 6 bases removed from V and 9 bases from J, the gap between germline ends came to 18 bases.

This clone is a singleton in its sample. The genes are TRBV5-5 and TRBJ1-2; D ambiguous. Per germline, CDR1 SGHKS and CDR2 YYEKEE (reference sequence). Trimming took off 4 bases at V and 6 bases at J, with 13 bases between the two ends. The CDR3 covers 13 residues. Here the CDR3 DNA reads TGTGCCAGCAGCCCCACCGGGATCAATGGCTACACCTTC. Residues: CASSPTGINGYTF.

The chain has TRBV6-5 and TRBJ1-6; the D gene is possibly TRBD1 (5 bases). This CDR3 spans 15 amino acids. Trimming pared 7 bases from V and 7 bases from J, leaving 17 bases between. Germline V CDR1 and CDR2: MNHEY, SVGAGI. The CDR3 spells CASNQGVGLNSPLHF. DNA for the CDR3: TGTGCCAGCAACCAAGGGGTAGGGCTCAATTCACCCCTCCACTTT.

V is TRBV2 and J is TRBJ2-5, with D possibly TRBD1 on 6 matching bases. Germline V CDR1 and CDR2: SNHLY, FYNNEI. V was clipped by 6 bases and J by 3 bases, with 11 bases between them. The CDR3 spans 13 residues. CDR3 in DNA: TGTGCCAGCAGGCAAAACAGGGAAGAGACCCAGTACTTC. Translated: CASRQNREETQYF.

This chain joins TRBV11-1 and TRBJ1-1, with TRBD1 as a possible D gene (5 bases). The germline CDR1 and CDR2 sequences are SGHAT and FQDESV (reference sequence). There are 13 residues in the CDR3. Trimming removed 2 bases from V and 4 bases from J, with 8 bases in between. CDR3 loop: CASSLHRGTEAFF. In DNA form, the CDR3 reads TGTGCCAGCAGCTTACATAGGGGCACTGAAGCTTTCTTT.